The source of this TCR beta chain is a study of shared clonotypes between healthy human individuals. V dropped 2 bases and J dropped 0 bases, with 22 bases sitting between them. The CDR3 has 19 amino acids. Germline-derived CDR1 and CDR2 are MNHEY and SMNVEV (reference sequence). Each subset's genomic DNA was split evenly across several immunoSEQ plates. The method was immunoSEQ multiplex PCR; TCRdb's version includes in-frame clones alone and lacks a portion of them. The sample includes millions of clones, 85% to 95% of them seen just once. Naive CD8 cells were CD45RO-negative, positively selected for CCR7, excluding terminally differentiated effector memory CD45RA+ cells. Donors, healthy HIV-negative adults, lacked recent acute infections or vaccinations. This clone occurred once.

The sample comprised naive CD8+ T cells from PBMCs. This clonotype originated in a man aged 18 to 30 in good health. Some clones in this sample may be carry-over from other donors' samples. The chain recombines TRBV27 with TRBJ1-1; D not resolved. The CDR3 region has the DNA TGTGCCAGCAGTTTAAGCGGGTCGAGGCAGGTAGGCATGAACACTGAAGCTTTCTTT. Protein product: CASSLSGSRQVGMNTEAFF.